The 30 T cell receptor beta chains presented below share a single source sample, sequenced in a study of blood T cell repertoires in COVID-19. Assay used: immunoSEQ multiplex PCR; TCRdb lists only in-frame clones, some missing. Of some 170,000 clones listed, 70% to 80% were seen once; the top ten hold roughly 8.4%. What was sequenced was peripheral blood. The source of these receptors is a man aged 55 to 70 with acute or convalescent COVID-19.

DNA for the CDR3: TGTGCCAGCAGCGTGGGAGGGACTGACTACGAGCAGTACTTC. Protein sequence: CASSVGGTDYEQYF. V usage is TRBV9 and J usage is TRBJ2-7, with TRBD2 matching 7 bases. The trim removed 2 bases at V and 3 bases at J, leaving 5 bases unmatched. In germline, CDR1 is SGDLS, CDR2 YYNGEE. The CDR3 sequence is 14 residues long.

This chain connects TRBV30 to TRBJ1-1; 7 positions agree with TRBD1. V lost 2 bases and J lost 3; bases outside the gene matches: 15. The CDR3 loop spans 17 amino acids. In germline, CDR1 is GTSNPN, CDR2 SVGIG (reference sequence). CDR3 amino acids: CAWSPPRGFRSDTEAFF. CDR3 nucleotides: TGTGCCTGGAGTCCCCCCAGGGGGTTTCGGTCGGACACTGAAGCTTTCTTT.

Here the CDR3 reads CAWTQTGSNQPQHF. The CDR3 DNA reads as TGTGCCTGGACCCAGACAGGGAGCAATCAGCCCCAGCATTTT. This chain connects TRBV30 to TRBJ1-5; 7 bases agree with TRBD1. Germline values: CDR1 GTSNPN, CDR2 SVGIG (reference sequence). This CDR3 has 14 amino acids. Trimming cost V 4 bases and J 1 base; bases outside gene matches: 4.

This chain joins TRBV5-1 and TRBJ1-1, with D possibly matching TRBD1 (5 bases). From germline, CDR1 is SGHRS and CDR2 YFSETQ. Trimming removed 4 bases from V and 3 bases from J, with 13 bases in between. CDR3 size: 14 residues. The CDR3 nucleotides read TGCGCCAGCAGCCCCGTAGGGGTCGACACTGAAGCTTTCTTT. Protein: CASSPVGVDTEAFF.

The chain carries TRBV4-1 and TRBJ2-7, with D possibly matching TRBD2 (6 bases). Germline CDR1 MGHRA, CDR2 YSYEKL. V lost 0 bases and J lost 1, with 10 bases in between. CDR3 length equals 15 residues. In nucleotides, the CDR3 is TGCGCCAGCAGCCAAGAGTGGGACTTTTCCTACGAGCAGTACTTC. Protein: CASSQEWDFSYEQYF.

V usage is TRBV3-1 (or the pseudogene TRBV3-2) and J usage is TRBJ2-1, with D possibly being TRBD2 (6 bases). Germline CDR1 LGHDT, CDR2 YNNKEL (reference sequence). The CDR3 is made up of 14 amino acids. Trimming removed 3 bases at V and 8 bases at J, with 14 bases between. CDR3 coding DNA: TGTGCCAGCAGCCACACTAGCAGGTTCCATGAGCAGTTCTTC. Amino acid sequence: CASSHTSRFHEQFF.

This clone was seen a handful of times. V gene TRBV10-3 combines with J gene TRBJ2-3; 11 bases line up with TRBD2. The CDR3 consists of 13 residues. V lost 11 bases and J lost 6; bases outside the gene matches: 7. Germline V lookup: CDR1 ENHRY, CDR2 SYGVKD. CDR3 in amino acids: CAGATSGADTQYF. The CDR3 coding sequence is TGTGCCGGCGCGACTAGCGGGGCGGATACGCAGTATTTT.

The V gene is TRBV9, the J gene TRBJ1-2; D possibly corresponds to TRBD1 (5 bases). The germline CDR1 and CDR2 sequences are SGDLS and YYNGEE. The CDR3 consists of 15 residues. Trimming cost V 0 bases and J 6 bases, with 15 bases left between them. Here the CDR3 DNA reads TGTGCCAGCAGCGTAGGGGGAGGGGAAGGGGATGGCTACACCTTC. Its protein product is CASSVGGGEGDGYTF.

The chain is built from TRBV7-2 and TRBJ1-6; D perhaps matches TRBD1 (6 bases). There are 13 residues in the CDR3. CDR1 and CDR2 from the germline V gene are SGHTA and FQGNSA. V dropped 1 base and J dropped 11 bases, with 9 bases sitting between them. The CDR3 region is CASSLEDRTPLHF. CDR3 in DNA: TGTGCCAGCAGCTTAGAAGACAGGACACCCCTCCACTTT.

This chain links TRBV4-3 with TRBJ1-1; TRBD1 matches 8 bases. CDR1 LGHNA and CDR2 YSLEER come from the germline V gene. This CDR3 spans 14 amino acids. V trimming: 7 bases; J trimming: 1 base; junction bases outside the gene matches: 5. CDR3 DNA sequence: TGCGCCAGCACCTTAGACAGGGGGAACACTGAAGCTTTCTTT. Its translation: CASTLDRGNTEAFF.

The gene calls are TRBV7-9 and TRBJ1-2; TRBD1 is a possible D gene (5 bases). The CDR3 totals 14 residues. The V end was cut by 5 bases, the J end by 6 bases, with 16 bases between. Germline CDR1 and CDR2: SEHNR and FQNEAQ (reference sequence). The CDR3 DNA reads TGTGCCAGCAGCCTTCAGCAGGGATATCATGGCTACACCTTC. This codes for CASSLQQGYHGYTF.

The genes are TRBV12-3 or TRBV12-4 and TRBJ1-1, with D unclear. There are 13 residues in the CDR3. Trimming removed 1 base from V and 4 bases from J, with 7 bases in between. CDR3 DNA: TGTGCCAGCAGTTTAGAGGAGGGCACTGAAGCTTTCTTT. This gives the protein CASSLEEGTEAFF.

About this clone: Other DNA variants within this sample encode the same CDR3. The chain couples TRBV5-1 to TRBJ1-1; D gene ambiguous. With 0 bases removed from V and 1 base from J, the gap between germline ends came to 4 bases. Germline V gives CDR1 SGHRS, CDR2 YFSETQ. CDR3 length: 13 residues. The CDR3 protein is CASSLGENTEAFF. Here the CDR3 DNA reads TGCGCCAGCAGCTTGGGAGAGAACACTGAAGCTTTCTTT. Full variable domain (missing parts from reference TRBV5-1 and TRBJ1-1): KAGVTQTPRYLIKTRGQQVTLSCSPISGHRSVSWYQQTPGQGLQFLFEYFSETQRNKGNFPGRFSGRQFSNSRSEMNVSTLELGDSALYLCASSLGENTEAFFGQGTRLTVV.

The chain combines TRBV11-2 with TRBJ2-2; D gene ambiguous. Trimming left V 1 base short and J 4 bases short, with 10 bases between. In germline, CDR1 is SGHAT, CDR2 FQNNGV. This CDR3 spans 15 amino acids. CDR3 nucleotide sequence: TGTGCCAGCAGCTTAGGAACAGCTTCCACCGGGGAGCTGTTTTTT. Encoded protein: CASSLGTASTGELFF.

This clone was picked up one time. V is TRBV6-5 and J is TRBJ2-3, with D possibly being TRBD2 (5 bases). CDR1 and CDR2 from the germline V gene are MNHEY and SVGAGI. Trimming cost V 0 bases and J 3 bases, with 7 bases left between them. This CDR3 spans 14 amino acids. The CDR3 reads CASSYSGETDTQYF. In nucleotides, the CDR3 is TGTGCCAGCAGTTACTCGGGAGAAACAGATACGCAGTATTTT.

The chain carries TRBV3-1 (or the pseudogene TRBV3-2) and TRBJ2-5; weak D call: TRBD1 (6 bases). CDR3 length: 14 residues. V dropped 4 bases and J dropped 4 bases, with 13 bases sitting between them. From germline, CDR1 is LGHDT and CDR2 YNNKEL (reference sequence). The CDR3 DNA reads TGTGCCAGCAGCCGACAGGCCGGGCGAGAGACCCAGTACTTC. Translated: CASSRQAGRETQYF.

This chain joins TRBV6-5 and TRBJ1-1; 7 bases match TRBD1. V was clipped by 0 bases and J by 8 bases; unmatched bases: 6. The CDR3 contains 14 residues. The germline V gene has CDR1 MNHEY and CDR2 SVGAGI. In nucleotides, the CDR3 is TGTGCCAGCAGTTACTCGGTTAGGACAGGAGAAGCTTTCTTT. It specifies CASSYSVRTGEAFF.

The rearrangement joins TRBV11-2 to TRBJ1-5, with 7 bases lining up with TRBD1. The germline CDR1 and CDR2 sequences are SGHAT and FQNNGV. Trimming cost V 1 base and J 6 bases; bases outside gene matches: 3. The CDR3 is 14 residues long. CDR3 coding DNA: TGTGCCAGCAGCTTAGCAGGGGGTGGTCAGCCCCAGCATTTT. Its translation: CASSLAGGGQPQHF. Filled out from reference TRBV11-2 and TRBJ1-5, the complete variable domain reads EAGVAQSPRYKIIEKRQSVAFWCNPISGHATLYWYQQILGQGPKLLIQFQNNGVVDDSQLPKDRFSAERLKGVDSTLKIQPAKLEDSAVYLCASSLAGGGQPQHFGDGTRLSIL.

CDR3 amino acids: CASSVVTGGPEAFF. The CDR3 region has the DNA TGTGCCAGCAGCGTAGTCACAGGGGGGCCTGAAGCTTTCTTT. The chain has TRBV9 and TRBJ1-1; 8 nucleotides align to TRBD1. CDR3 length: 14 residues. The J segment lost 6 bases and the V segment lost 0 bases, leaving 4 bases of the junction unmatched. Germline V CDR1 and CDR2: SGDLS, YYNGEE.

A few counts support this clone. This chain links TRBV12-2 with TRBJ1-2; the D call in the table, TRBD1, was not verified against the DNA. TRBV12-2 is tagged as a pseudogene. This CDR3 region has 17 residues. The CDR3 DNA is TGTGCAAGTCGCCTGTGGACAGGGACTGCCCCTAACTATGGCTACACCTTC. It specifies CASRLWTGTAPNYGYTF.

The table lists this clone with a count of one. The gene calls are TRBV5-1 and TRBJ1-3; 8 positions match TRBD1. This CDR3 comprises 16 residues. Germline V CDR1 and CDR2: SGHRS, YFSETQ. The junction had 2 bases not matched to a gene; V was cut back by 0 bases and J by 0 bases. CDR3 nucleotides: TGCGCCAGCAGCTTGGAGACAGGGGTCTCTGGAAACACCATATATTTT. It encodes CASSLETGVSGNTIYF. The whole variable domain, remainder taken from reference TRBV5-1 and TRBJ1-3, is KAGVTQTPRYLIKTRGQQVTLSCSPISGHRSVSWYQQTPGQGLQFLFEYFSETQRNKGNFPGRFSGRQFSNSRSEMNVSTLELGDSALYLCASSLETGVSGNTIYFGEGSWLTVV.

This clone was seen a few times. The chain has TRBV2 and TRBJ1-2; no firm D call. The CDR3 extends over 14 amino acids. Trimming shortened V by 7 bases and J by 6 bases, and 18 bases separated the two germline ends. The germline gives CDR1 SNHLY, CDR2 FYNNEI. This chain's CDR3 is CASTTDPPGNGYTF. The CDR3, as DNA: TGTGCCAGCACTACGGACCCTCCCGGGAATGGCTACACCTTC.

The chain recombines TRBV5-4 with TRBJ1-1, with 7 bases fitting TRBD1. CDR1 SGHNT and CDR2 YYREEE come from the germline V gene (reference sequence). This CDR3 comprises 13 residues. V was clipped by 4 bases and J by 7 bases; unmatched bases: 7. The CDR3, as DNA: TGTGCCAGCAGCCAGACAGGGTTTGGTGAAGCTTTCTTT. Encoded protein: CASSQTGFGEAFF.

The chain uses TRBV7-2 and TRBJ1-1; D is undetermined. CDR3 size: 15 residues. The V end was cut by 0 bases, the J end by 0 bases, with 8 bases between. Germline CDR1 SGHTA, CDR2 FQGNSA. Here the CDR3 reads CASSLAPDLNTEAFF. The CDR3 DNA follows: TGTGCCAGCAGCTTAGCCCCAGATTTGAACACTGAAGCTTTCTTT. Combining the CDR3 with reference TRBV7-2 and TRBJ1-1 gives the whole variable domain GAGVSQSPSNKVTEKGKDVELRCDPISGHTALYWYRQSLGQGLEFLIYFQGNSAPDKSGLPSDRFSAERTGGSVSTLTIQRTQQEDSAVYLCASSLAPDLNTEAFFGQGTRLTVV.

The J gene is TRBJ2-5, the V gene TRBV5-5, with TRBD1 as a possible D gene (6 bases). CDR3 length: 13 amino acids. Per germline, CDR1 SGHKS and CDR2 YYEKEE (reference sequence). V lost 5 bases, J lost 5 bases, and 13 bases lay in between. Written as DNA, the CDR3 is TGTGCCAGCAGTCCACAGGGCTCCGAGACCCAGTACTTC. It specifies CASSPQGSETQYF.

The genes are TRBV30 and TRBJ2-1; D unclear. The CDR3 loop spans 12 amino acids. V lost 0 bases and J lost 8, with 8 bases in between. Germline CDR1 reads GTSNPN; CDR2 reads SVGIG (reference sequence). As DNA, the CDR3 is TGTGCCTGGAGTGTACTGCGTGATGAGCAGTTCTTC. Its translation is CAWSVLRDEQFF.

This CDR3 reads CSVKSRDRGTDTQYF. CDR3 nucleotide sequence: TGCAGCGTAAAAAGCCGGGACAGGGGCACAGATACGCAGTATTTT. The chain is built from TRBV29-1 and TRBJ2-3, with 9 bases identical to TRBD1. The J segment lost 1 base and the V segment lost 6 bases, leaving 8 bases of the junction unmatched. The length of the CDR3 is 15 residues. Per germline, CDR1 SQVTM and CDR2 ANQGSEA.

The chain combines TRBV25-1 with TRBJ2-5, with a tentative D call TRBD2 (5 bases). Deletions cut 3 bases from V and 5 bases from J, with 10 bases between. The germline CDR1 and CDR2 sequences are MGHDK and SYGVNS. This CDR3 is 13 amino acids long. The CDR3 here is CASSDAGRETQYF. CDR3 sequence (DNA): TGTGCCAGCAGTGACGCGGGCCGGGAGACCCAGTACTTC.

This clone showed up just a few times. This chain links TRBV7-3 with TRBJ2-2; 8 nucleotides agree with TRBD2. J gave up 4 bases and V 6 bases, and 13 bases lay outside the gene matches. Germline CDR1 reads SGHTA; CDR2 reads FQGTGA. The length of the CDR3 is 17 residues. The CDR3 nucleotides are TGTGCCAGCAGTCCCCCGGGGAGCGGGGGAACCACCGGGGAGCTGTTTTTT. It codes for CASSPPGSGGTTGELFF.

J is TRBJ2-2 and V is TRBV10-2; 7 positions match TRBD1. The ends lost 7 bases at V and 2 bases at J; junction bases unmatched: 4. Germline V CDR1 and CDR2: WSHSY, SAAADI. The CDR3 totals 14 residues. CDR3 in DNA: TGCGCCAGCAACAGGGGCCCTAACACCGGGGAGCTGTTTTTT. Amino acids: CASNRGPNTGELFF.